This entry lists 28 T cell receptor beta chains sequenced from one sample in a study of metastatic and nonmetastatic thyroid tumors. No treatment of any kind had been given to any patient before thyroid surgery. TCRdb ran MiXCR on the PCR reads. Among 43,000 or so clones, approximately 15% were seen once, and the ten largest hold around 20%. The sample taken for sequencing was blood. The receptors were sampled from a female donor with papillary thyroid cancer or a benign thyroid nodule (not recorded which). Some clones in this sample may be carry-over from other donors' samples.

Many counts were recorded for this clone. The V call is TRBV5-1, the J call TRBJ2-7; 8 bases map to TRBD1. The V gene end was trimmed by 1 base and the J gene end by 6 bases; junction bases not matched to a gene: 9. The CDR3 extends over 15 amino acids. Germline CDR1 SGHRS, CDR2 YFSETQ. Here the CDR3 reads CASSLHTGTGREQYF. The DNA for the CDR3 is TGCGCCAGCAGCTTGCACACCGGGACAGGACGCGAGCAGTACTTC.

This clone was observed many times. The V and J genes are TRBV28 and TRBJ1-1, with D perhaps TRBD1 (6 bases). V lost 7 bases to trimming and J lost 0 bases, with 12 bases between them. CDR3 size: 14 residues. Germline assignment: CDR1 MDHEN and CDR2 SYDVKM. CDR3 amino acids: CASNGAGVNTEAFF. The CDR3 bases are TGTGCCAGCAATGGGGCAGGGGTGAACACTGAAGCTTTCTTT.

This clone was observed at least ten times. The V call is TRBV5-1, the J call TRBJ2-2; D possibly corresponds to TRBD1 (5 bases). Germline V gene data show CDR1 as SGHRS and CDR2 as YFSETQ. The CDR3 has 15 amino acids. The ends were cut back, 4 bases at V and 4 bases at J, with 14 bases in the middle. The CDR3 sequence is CASSGRALLTGELFF. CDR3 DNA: TGCGCCAGCAGCGGCAGGGCCTTACTCACCGGGGAGCTGTTTTTT.

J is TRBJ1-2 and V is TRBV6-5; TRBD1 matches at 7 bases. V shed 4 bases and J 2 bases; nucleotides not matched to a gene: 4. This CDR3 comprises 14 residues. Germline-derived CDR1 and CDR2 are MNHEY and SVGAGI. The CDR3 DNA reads TGTGCCAGCAGTTGGACAGGCCAAAACTATGGCTACACCTTC. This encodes CASSWTGQNYGYTF.

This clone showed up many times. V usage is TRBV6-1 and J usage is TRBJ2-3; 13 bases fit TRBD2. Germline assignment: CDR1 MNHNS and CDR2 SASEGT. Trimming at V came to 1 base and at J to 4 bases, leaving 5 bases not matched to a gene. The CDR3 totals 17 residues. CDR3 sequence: CASSEGTSGSRSDTQYF. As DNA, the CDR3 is TGTGCCAGCAGTGAAGGGACTAGCGGGAGTAGGTCAGATACGCAGTATTTT.

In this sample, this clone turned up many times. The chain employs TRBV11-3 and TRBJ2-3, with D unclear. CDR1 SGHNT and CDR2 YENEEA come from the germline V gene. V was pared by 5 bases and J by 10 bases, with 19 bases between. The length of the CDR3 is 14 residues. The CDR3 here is CASSPMKLDPSQYF. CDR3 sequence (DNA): TGTGCCAGCAGCCCAATGAAACTCGACCCCTCGCAGTATTTT.

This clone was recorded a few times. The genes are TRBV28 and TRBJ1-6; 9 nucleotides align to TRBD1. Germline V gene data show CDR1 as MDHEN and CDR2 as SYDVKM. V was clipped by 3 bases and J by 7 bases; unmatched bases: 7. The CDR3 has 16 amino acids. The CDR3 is CASSFTGTGFNSPLHF. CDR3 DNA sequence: TGTGCCAGCAGTTTTACGGGGACAGGGTTCAATTCACCCCTCCACTTT.

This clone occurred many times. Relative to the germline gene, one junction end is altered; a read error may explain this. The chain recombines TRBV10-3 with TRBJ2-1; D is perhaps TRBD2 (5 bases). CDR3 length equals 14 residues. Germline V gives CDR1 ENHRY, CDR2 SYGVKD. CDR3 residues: CTISVGGRNNEQFF. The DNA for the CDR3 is TGTACCATCAGTGTAGGCGGGCGAAACAATGAGCAGTTCTTC.

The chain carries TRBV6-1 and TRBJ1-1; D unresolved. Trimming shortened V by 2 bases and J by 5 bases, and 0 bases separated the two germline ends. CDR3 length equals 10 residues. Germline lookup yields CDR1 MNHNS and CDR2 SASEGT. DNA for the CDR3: TGTGCCAGCAGTGAAACTGAAGCTTTCTTT. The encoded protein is CASSETEAFF.

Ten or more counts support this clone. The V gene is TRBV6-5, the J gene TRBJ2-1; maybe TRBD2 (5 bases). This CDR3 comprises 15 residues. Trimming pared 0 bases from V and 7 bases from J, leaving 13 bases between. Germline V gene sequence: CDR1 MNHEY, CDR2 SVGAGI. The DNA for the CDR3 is TGTGCCAGCAGTTACTCGAGGGCTAGAGGAAATGAGCAGTTCTTC. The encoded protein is CASSYSRARGNEQFF.

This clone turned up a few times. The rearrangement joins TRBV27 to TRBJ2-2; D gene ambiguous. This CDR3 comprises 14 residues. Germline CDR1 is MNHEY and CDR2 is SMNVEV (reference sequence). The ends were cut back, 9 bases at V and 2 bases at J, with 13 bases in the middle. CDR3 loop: CASYGQPNTGELFF. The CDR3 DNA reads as TGTGCCAGTTACGGGCAACCAAACACCGGGGAGCTGTTTTTT.

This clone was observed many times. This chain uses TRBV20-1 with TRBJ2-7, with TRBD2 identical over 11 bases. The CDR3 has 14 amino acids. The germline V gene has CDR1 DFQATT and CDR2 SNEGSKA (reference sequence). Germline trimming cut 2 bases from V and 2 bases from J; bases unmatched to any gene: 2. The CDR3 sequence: CSARTSGRTYEQYF. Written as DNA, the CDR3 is TGCAGTGCTAGAACTAGCGGGAGAACCTACGAGCAGTACTTC.

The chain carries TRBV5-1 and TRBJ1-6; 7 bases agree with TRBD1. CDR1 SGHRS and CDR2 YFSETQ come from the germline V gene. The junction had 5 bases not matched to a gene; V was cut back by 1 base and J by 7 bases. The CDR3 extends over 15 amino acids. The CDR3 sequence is CASSLSAGGNSPLHF. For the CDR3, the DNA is TGCGCCAGCAGCTTGTCGGCAGGGGGAAATTCACCCCTCCACTTT.

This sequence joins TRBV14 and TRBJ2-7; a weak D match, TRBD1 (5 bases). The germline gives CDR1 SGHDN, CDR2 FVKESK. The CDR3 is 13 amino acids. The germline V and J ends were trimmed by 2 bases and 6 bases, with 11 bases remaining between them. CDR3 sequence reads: CASSQQGAFEQYF. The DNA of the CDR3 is TGTGCCAGCAGCCAACAGGGTGCCTTCGAGCAGTACTTC.

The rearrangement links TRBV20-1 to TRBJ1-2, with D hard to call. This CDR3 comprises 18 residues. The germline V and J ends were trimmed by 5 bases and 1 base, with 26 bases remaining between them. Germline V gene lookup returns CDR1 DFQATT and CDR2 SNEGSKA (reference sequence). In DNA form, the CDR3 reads TGCAGTGCTCCGAAAGGCCGAGAAAGGCGCGGCATTAACTATGGCTACACCTTC. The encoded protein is CSAPKGRERRGINYGYTF.

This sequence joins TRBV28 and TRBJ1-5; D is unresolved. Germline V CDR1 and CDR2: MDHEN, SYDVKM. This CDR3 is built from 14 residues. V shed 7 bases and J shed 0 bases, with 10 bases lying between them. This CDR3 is CASNPDDSNQPQHF. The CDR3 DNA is TGTGCCAGCAACCCGGACGATAGCAATCAGCCCCAGCATTTT.

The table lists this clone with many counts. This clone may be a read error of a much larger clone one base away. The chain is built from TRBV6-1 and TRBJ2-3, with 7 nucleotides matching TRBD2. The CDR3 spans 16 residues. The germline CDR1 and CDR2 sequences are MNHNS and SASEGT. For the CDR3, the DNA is TGTGTCAGCAGCCTGAACCCGGGAGGCCTTCGGCATACGCAGTATTTT. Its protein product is CVSSLNPGGLRHTQYF.

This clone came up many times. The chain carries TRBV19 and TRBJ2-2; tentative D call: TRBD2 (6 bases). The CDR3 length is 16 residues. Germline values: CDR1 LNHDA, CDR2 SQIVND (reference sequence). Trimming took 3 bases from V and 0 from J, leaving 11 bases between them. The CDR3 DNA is TGTGCCAGTAGTATTAGGAGGGAACCGAACACCGGGGAGCTGTTTTTT. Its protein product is CASSIRREPNTGELFF.

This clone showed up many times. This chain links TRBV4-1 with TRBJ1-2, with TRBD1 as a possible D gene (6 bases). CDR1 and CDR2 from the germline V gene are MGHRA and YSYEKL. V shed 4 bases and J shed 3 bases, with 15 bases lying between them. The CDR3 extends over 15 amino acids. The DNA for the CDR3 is TGCGCCAGCAGCCCCACCACAGGGAGTCACTATGGCTACACCTTC. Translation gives CASSPTTGSHYGYTF.

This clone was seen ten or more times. The CDR3 spells CASSPGLAGEGTQYF. The CDR3 DNA is TGTGCCAGCAGCCCGGGACTAGCGGGAGAAGGGACCCAGTACTTC. The chain recombines TRBV7-2 with TRBJ2-5; TRBD2 aligns across 14 bases. The CDR3 spans 15 residues. From germline, CDR1 is SGHTA and CDR2 FQGNSA. Trimming cost V 5 bases and J 7 bases; bases outside gene matches: 6.

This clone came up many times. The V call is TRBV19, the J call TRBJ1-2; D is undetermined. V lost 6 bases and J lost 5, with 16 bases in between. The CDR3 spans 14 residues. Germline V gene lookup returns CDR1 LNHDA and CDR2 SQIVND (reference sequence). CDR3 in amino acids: CASRAKGLSYGYTF. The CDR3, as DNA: TGTGCCAGTAGGGCAAAAGGCCTCTCATATGGCTACACCTTC.

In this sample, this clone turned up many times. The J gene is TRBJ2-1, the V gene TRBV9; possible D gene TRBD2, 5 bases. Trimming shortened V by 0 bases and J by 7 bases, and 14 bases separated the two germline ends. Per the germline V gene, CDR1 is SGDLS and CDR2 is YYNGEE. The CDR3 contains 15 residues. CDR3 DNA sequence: TGTGCCAGCAGCGTAGACGGAGCGGCTCAGAATGAGCAGTTCTTC. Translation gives CASSVDGAAQNEQFF.

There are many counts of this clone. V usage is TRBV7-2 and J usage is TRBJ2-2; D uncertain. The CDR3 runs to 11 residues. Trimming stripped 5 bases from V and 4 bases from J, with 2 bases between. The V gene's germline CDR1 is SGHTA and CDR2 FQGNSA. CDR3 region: CASSLTGELFF. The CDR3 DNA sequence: TGTGCCAGCAGCCTCACCGGGGAGCTGTTTTTT.

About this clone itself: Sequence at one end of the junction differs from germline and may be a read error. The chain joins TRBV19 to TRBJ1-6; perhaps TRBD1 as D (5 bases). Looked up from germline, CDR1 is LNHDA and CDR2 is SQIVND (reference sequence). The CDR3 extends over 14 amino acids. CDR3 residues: CASSHSSAGPPPHF. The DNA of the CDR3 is TGTGCCAGTAGTCATTCTTCGGCGGGGCCACCCCCCCACTTT.

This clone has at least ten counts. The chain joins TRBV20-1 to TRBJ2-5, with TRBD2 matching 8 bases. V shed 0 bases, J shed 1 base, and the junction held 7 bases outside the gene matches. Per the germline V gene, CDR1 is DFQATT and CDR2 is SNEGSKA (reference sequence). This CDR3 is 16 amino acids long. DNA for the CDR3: TGCAGTGCTAGAGATTATCGGGAGGGCCTCCAAGAGACCCAGTACTTC. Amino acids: CSARDYREGLQETQYF.

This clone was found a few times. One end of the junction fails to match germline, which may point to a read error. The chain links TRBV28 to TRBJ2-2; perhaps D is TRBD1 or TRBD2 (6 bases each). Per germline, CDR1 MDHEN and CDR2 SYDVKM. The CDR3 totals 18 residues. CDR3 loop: CSSSSPQGRFANTGELFF. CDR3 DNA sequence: TGTTCCAGCAGTTCTCCCCAGGGGAGGTTTGCGAACACCGGGGAGCTGTTTTTT.

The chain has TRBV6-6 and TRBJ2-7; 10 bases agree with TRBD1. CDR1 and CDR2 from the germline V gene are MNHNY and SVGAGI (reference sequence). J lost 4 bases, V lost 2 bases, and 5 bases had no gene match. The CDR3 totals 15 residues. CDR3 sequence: CASSYRDRGSYEQYF. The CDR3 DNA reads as TGTGCCAGCAGTTACCGGGACAGGGGCTCGTACGAGCAGTACTTC.

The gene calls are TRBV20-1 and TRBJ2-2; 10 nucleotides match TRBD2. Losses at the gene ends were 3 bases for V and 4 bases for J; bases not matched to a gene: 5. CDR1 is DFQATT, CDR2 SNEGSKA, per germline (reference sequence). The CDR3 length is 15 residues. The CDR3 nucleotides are TGCAGTGCTAGTAAAGTAGCGGGAGGCACCGGGGAGCTGTTTTTT. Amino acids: CSASKVAGGTGELFF.